This TCR beta chain was sequenced in a study of read filtering for tumor transcriptome and immune sequencing. About the research overall: Mean patient age was around 66 years, range roughly 45 to 85; approximately 18 male, around 14 female. By R-ISS, stages I, II and III held about 8, 16 and 7 patients. After DNase treatment, RNA was made into whole-transcriptome libraries. Study results and caveats: Single-read clonotypes: about 81.9% of IR-seq clonotypes (around 4% of reads), more than 70% of RNA-seq clonotypes (roughly 49% of reads).

The library was built from around 380 ng RNA with molecular barcoded adaptors for alpha/delta and beta/gamma chains. TCRdb re-analysed the reads in MiXCR, keeping a single row per CDR3 protein. The data contain some 40,000 distinct CDR3 sequences, 12% to 15% of them seen just once; the ten biggest clones take up more than 15%. With respect to this clonotype: Its antigen is still unknown.

In germline, CDR1 is SGHRS, CDR2 YFSETQ. This CDR3 is 12 amino acids long. Trimming removed 5 bases from V and 5 bases from J, with 8 bases in between. The specimen was a population of CD138-negative cells sorted from bone marrow. This TCR came from a donor aged 40 or older with multiple myeloma. J is TRBJ2-1 and V is TRBV5-1, with a tentative D call TRBD1 (5 bases). The DNA of the CDR3 is TGCGCCAGCAGACGACAGAACAATGAGCAGTTCTTC. Encoded protein: CASRRQNNEQFF.